This is a list of T cell receptor beta chains from one sample in a study of beta chain features in type 1 diabetes. The assay was immunoSEQ multiplex PCR, and TCRdb's table has in-frame clones only and misses some. The sample has 310,000 or so clones, around 10% seen once. Sample: naive CD4+ T cells from blood. These receptors were collected from a woman in her thirties in good health. CDR3s include the opening cysteine and the closing phenylalanine or tryptophan.

v_gene: TRBV6-5
j_gene: TRBJ1-2
CDR3aa: CASRDILTNYGYTF

v_gene: TRBV5-1
j_gene: TRBJ2-1
CDR3aa: CASSLDRGTYNEQFF

v_gene: TRBV29-1
j_gene: TRBJ2-5
CDR3aa: CSPAALSPQETQYF

v_gene: TRBV15
j_gene: TRBJ1-5
CDR3aa: CATSTRQGPSSQPQHF

v_gene: TRBV28
j_gene: TRBJ2-2
CDR3aa: CASRTGGPGELFF

v_gene: TRBV5-4
j_gene: TRBJ1-2
CDR3aa: CASSSYSNYGYTF

v_gene: TRBV9
j_gene: TRBJ2-1
CDR3aa: CASSSRGSGGGHEQFF

v_gene: TRBV4-2
j_gene: TRBJ2-3
CDR3aa: CASSQGREGTDTQYF

v_gene: TRBV11-2
j_gene: TRBJ2-7
CDR3aa: CASSPTKRRTGSYEQYF

v_gene: TRBV28
j_gene: TRBJ2-5
CDR3aa: CASSPTGGQETQYF

v_gene: TRBV18
j_gene: NA
CDR3aa: CASSPRDRSSEQYF

v_gene: TRBV6-5
j_gene: TRBJ2-7
CDR3aa: CASSPGTNREQYF

v_gene: TRBV27
j_gene: TRBJ1-2
CDR3aa: CASTYSGAGNYGYTF

v_gene: TRBV28
j_gene: TRBJ2-1
CDR3aa: CASSSTTWDRGRYNEQFF

v_gene: TRBV18
j_gene: TRBJ2-6
CDR3aa: CASSVQGTGANVLTF

v_gene: TRBV6-1
j_gene: TRBJ1-2
CDR3aa: CASSGGTGSYGYTF

v_gene: TRBV7-2
j_gene: TRBJ2-3
CDR3aa: CASSLAGTGNTDTQYF

v_gene: TRBV25-1
j_gene: TRBJ1-1
CDR3aa: CASSEFHTVTEAFF

v_gene: TRBV19
j_gene: TRBJ2-1
CDR3aa: CACSQREVRDEQFF

v_gene: TRBV28
j_gene: TRBJ2-5
CDR3aa: CASSMTGQPRGTQYF

v_gene: TRBV5-1
j_gene: TRBJ2-2
CDR3aa: CASSNRGANTGELFF

v_gene: TRBV4-1
j_gene: TRBJ2-7
CDR3aa: CASSQDRYEQYF

v_gene: TRBV29-1
j_gene: TRBJ2-7
CDR3aa: CSVGGRQPSGSPYEQYF

v_gene: TRBV18
j_gene: TRBJ2-3
CDR3aa: CASSPQDIDTQYF

v_gene: TRBV18
j_gene: TRBJ2-2
CDR3aa: CASSPGQLTGELFF

v_gene: TRBV6-5
j_gene: TRBJ2-7
CDR3aa: CASSFGWDRAYEQYF

v_gene: TRBV18
j_gene: TRBJ2-1
CDR3aa: CASSLGQDNEQFF

v_gene: TRBV4-2
j_gene: TRBJ2-5
CDR3aa: CASSQGTSGIQETQYF

v_gene: TRBV29-1
j_gene: TRBJ2-1
CDR3aa: CSVRTSGIWNEQFF

v_gene: TRBV7-9
j_gene: TRBJ1-2
CDR3aa: CASSFGQVSSYGYTF

v_gene: TRBV7-3
j_gene: TRBJ2-1
CDR3aa: CASSSDTYNEQFF

v_gene: TRBV7-2
j_gene: TRBJ2-3
CDR3aa: CASSPLAGGPTDTQYF

v_gene: TRBV18
j_gene: TRBJ2-3
CDR3aa: CASSPGGGSTDTQYF

v_gene: TRBV18
j_gene: TRBJ2-5
CDR3aa: CASSPVFPSGDPQETQYF

v_gene: TRBV7-9
j_gene: TRBJ2-7
CDR3aa: CASSSNTGGGGQYF

v_gene: TRBV7-9
j_gene: TRBJ1-1
CDR3aa: CASSLTQENTEAFF

v_gene: TRBV7-8
j_gene: TRBJ2-5
CDR3aa: CASSFQRQETQYF

v_gene: TRBV28
j_gene: TRBJ2-7
CDR3aa: CASGGTYEQYF

v_gene: TRBV7-9
j_gene: TRBJ2-7
CDR3aa: CASSLGQGAGYEQYF

v_gene: TRBV2
j_gene: TRBJ2-6
CDR3aa: CASSQTGTGANVLTF

v_gene: TRBV18
j_gene: TRBJ2-3
CDR3aa: CASSGTGTSDTQYF

v_gene: TRBV18
j_gene: TRBJ2-3
CDR3aa: CASSPLERVDTQYF

v_gene: TRBV7-9
j_gene: TRBJ1-1
CDR3aa: CASSLRDRGLGTEAFF

v_gene: TRBV7-9
j_gene: TRBJ2-7
CDR3aa: CASSQGGQGFEQYF

v_gene: TRBV25-1
j_gene: TRBJ1-2
CDR3aa: CASSVLGGGLDYGYTF

v_gene: TRBV29-1
j_gene: TRBJ2-1
CDR3aa: CSANVAGDSYNEQFF

v_gene: TRBV28
j_gene: TRBJ1-2
CDR3aa: CASSFFGLTGGDGYTF